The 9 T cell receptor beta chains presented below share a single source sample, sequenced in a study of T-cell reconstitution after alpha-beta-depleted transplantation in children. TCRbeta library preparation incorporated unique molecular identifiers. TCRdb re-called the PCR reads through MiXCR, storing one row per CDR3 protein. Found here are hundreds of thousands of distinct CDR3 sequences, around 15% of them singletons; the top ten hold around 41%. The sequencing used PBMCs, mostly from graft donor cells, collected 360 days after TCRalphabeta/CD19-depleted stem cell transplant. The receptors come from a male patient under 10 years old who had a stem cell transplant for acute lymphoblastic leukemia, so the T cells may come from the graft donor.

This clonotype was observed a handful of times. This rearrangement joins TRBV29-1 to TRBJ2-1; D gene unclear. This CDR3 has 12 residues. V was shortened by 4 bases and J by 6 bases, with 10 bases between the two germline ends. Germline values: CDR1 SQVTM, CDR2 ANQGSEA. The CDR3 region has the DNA TGCAGCGTTGCGGAGTACACCAATGAGCAGTTCTTC. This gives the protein CSVAEYTNEQFF.

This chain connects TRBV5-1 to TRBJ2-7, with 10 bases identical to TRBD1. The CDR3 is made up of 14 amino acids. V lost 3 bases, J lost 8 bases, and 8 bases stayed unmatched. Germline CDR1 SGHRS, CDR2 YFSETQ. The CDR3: CASSSDRGFDKQYF. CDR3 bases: TGCGCCAGCAGCTCGGACAGGGGGTTTGACAAGCAGTACTTC.

The CDR3 reads CASSRDRVGDTQYF. The CDR3 region has the DNA TGTGCCAGCAGCCGGGACAGGGTCGGAGATACGCAGTATTTT. This chain joins TRBV2 and TRBJ2-3; 9 bases agree with TRBD1. Unmatched junction bases numbered 6, after V lost 6 bases and J lost 5 bases. CDR3 length equals 14 residues. From germline, CDR1 is SNHLY and CDR2 FYNNEI.

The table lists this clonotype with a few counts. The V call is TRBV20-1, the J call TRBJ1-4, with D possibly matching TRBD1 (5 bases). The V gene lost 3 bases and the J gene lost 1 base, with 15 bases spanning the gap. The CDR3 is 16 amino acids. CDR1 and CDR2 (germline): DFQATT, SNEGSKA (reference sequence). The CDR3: CSARNGQGITNEKLFF. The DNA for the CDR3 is TGCAGTGCTAGGAACGGTCAGGGAATAACTAATGAAAAACTGTTTTTT.

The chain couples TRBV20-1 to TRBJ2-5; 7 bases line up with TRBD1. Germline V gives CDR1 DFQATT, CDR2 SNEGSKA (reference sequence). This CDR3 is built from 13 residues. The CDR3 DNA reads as TGCAGCGATCAGGCAGGGGGACAAGAGACCCAGTACTTC. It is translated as CSDQAGGQETQYF.

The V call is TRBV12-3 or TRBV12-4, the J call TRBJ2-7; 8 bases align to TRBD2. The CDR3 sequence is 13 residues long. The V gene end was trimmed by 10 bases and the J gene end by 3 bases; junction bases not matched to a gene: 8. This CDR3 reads CATAPGGVYEQYF. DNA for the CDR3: TGTGCCACCGCACCGGGAGGGGTCTACGAGCAGTACTTC.

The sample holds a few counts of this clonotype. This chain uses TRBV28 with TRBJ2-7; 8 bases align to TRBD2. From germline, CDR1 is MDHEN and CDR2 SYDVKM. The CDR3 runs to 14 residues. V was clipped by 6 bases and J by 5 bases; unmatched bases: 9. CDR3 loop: CASSPGGEGHEQYF. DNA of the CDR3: TGTGCCAGCAGCCCGGGGGGGGAGGGGCACGAGCAGTACTTC.

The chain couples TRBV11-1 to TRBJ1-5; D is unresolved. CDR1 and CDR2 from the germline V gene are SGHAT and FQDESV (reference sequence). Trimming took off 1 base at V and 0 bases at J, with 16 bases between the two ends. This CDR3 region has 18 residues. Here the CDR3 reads CASSLGGGPEYSNQPQHF. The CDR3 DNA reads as TGTGCCAGCAGCTTAGGCGGTGGGCCGGAGTATAGCAATCAGCCCCAGCATTTT.

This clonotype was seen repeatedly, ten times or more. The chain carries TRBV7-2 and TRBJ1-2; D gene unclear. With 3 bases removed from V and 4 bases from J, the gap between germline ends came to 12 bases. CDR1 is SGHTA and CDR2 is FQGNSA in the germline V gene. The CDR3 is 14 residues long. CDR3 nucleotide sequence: TGTGCCAGCAGCTTCAACACGTGGGGCTATGGCTACACCTTC. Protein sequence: CASSFNTWGYGYTF.